A selection of T cell receptor beta chains follows, all from one sample in a study of CD8 T cells in ankylosing spondylitis. TCRdb reprocessed the 5' RACE reads with MiXCR, giving one entry per CDR3 protein. The sample consists of more than 300,000 distinct CDR3 sequences, around 8% of them appearing once. The sequenced sample consisted of blood, either unsorted or a sorted T cell fraction (not recorded which). These receptors were collected from a male donor with ankylosing spondylitis. The CDR3 runs from the conserved cysteine through the conserved F or W. D genes are given only for firm matches. A row's size may be missing; if present it is once, few, many or a size class.

d_gene	j_gene	v_gene	abundance	CDR3aa	CDR3nt
.	TRBJ2-1	TRBV4-3	many	CASSQGAGTGYNEQFF	TGCGCCAGCAGCCAAGGAGCGGGGACAGGATACAATGAGCAGTTCTTC
.	TRBJ2-2	TRBV5-1	many	CASSIGSAANTGELFF	TGCGCCAGCAGCATAGGTTCCGCGGCGAACACCGGGGAGCTGTTTTTT
TRBD2	TRBJ2-1	TRBV29-1	many	CSGTSGGANEQFF	TGCAGCGGGACTAGCGGGGGGGCCAATGAGCAGTTCTTC
.	TRBJ1-5	TRBV20-1	few	CSAGPKSNQPQHF	TGCAGTGCAGGCCCAAAAAGCAATCAGCCCCAGCATTTT
.	TRBJ2-1	TRBV5-1	few	CASSFTDGDFREQFF	TGCGCCAGCAGCTTTACCGATGGGGACTTTCGCGAGCAGTTCTTC
.	TRBJ1-1	TRBV6-5	.	CASSYSPGAVVGTEAFF	TGTGCCAGCAGTTACTCGCCCGGAGCGGTTGTAGGCACTGAAGCTTTCTTT
TRBD1	TRBJ1-1	TRBV25-1	.	CASSEREQGLFGEAFF	TGTGCCAGCAGTGAGAGAGAACAGGGGCTATTTGGAGAAGCTTTCTTT
.	TRBJ1-1	TRBV12-3/TRBV12-4	.	CASSYRLRITEAFF	TGTGCCAGCAGCTACAGGTTGAGAATAACTGAAGCTTTCTTT
.	TRBJ2-3	TRBV6-2/TRBV6-3	.	CASRDGGTDTQYF	TGTGCCAGCAGGGACGGAGGAACAGATACGCAGTATTTT
.	TRBJ1-1	TRBV9	many	CASSFITSDTEAFF	TGTGCCAGCAGTTTTATTACCAGCGACACTGAAGCTTTCTTT
.	TRBJ2-7	TRBV3-1	many	CASSQGPYEQYF	TGTGCCAGCAGCCAAGGTCCCTACGAGCAGTACTTC
TRBD1	TRBJ2-7	TRBV5-6	.	CASSRLKGGQGLWEQYF	TGTGCCAGCAGCCGCTTAAAAGGGGGACAGGGGCTATGGGAGCAGTACTTC
.	TRBJ2-1	TRBV30	few	CAWSVYHEQFF	TGTGCCTGGAGTGTATACCATGAGCAGTTCTTC
.	TRBJ2-1	TRBV20-1	many	CSARDRLLVGEQFF	TGCAGTGCTAGAGATCGCCTCCTAGTAGGTGAGCAGTTCTTC
.	TRBJ1-1	TRBV30	few	CAWNLNTEAFF	TGTGCCTGGAACTTGAACACTGAAGCTTTCTTT
.	TRBJ2-6	TRBV19	many	CASSSQGIGANVLTF	TGTGCCAGTAGTTCCCAGGGTATTGGGGCCAACGTCCTGACTTTC
.	TRBJ2-1	TRBV5-1	few	CASSQQGQGFHEQFF	TGCGCCAGCAGCCAGCAGGGACAAGGGTTTCATGAGCAGTTCTTC
TRBD2	TRBJ2-7	TRBV3-1	few	CASSQELAGAYEQYF	TGTGCCAGCAGCCAAGAACTAGCGGGAGCCTACGAGCAGTACTTC
TRBD1	TRBJ2-2	TRBV4-3	few	CASSQAAGGPTGELFF	TGCGCCAGCAGCCAAGCGGCAGGGGGCCCCACCGGGGAGCTGTTTTTT
.	TRBJ2-1	TRBV20-1	few	CSARILDFVKNNEQFF	TGCAGTGCTAGAATTCTGGACTTCGTGAAAAACAATGAGCAGTTCTTC
.	TRBJ2-1	TRBV27	few	CASSMIAINEQFF	TGTGCCAGCAGTATGATAGCAATCAATGAGCAGTTCTTC
TRBD1	TRBJ2-6	TRBV9	few	CASSVALLRDRGLSGANVLTF	TGTGCCAGCAGCGTAGCCCTACTTCGGGACAGGGGGTTGTCTGGGGCCAACGTCCTGACTTTC
TRBD2	TRBJ2-3	TRBV29-1	.	CSLEPSGRADTQYF	TGCAGCCTTGAACCTAGCGGTAGGGCAGATACGCAGTATTTT
TRBD2	TRBJ2-1	TRBV5-1	few	CASSVGTSLNEQFF	TGCGCCAGCAGCGTGGGGACTAGCCTCAATGAGCAGTTCTTC
TRBD2	TRBJ2-3	TRBV5-1	.	CASSYPSGSTDTQYF	TGCGCCAGCAGCTACCCTAGCGGGAGCACAGATACGCAGTATTTT
.	TRBJ2-7	TRBV10-3	.	CAISDPVLGSYEQYF	TGTGCCATCAGTGACCCAGTCCTAGGTTCCTACGAGCAGTACTTC
.	TRBJ2-7	TRBV27	.	CASSTGSLEQYF	TGTGCCAGCTCCACAGGTTCCCTAGAGCAGTACTTC
.	TRBJ2-1	TRBV20-1	few	CSVNLGGGRSEQFF	TGCAGTGTCAACCTAGGGGGGGGGAGGAGTGAGCAGTTCTTC
TRBD2	TRBJ2-1	TRBV7-6	many	CASSLGGGVNEQFF	TGTGCCAGCAGCTTAGGGGGGGGGGTCAATGAGCAGTTCTTC
.	TRBJ2-7	TRBV28	.	CASSLSRAAEQYF	TGTGCCAGCAGTCTAAGCAGGGCAGCCGAGCAGTACTTC
TRBD2	TRBJ2-3	TRBV7-2	many	CASSLGGGRGTDTQYF	TGTGCCAGCAGCTTAGGAGGCGGGAGAGGCACAGATACGCAGTATTTT
.	TRBJ2-1	TRBV20-1	many	CSAPLQEVYNEQFF	TGCAGTGCCCCCCTCCAGGAGGTCTACAATGAGCAGTTCTTC
.	TRBJ1-6	TRBV4-1	few	CASSQISGTLSPLHF	TGCGCCAGCAGCCAAATCTCCGGGACCCTCTCACCCCTCCACTTT
TRBD1	TRBJ2-3	TRBV18	.	CASSPAGTGFGRPTDTQYF	TGTGCCAGCTCCCCGGCCGGGACAGGGTTTGGGCGGCCCACAGATACGCAGTATTTT
TRBD1	TRBJ2-2	TRBV28	many	CASSRYRTGSTGELFF	TGTGCCAGCAGTCGATACAGGACAGGAAGCACCGGGGAGCTGTTTTTT
.	TRBJ2-2	TRBV7-3	.	CASSLLFPTGELFF	TGTGCCAGCAGCTTACTGTTTCCCACCGGGGAGCTGTTTTTT
TRBD2	TRBJ2-1	TRBV11-1	.	CASSLDVSGDPLGNEQFF	TGTGCCAGCAGCTTAGATGTTAGCGGGGACCCTTTGGGCAATGAGCAGTTCTTC
TRBD1	TRBJ2-7	TRBV18	.	CASSPGQAHSYEQYF	TGTGCCAGCTCACCCGGACAGGCCCACTCCTACGAGCAGTACTTC
.	TRBJ1-2	TRBV7-2	many	CASSLVGTGTYDYTF	TGTGCCAGCAGCTTAGTTGGCACCGGGACCTACGACTACACCTTC
.	TRBJ1-1	TRBV7-2	few	CASSAGHPAFF	TGTGCCAGCAGCGCCGGACATCCAGCTTTCTTT
.	TRBJ2-4	TRBV5-1	many	CASSFGQNIQYF	TGCGCCAGCAGCTTCGGTCAAAACATTCAGTACTTC
TRBD2	TRBJ2-5	TRBV29-1	many	CSVKAGRETQYF	TGCAGCGTTAAAGCGGGACGGGAGACCCAGTACTTC
TRBD2	TRBJ2-5	TRBV18	.	CASSPEAGIQETQYF	TGTGCCAGCTCACCGGAAGCGGGAATCCAAGAGACCCAGTACTTC
TRBD2	TRBJ2-7	TRBV7-9	.	CASSLARVAGSYEQYF	TGTGCCAGCAGCTTAGCGAGAGTAGCGGGGAGCTACGAGCAGTACTTC
TRBD1	TRBJ1-1	TRBV5-1	.	CASSLATGSTEAFF	TGCGCCAGCAGCTTGGCGACAGGGTCCACTGAAGCTTTCTTT
.	TRBJ2-7	TRBV7-9	.	CASSSTGYEQYF	TGTGCCAGCAGCTCGACAGGTTACGAGCAGTACTTC
TRBD2	TRBJ2-2	TRBV20-1	.	CSARASGSAGELFF	TGCAGTGCTAGAGCAAGCGGGAGCGCCGGGGAGCTGTTTTTT
TRBD1	TRBJ2-5	TRBV29-1	few	CSVGQNQETQYF	TGCAGCGTGGGACAGAACCAAGAGACCCAGTACTTC
.	TRBJ2-6	TRBV10-3	many	CAISGGTGANVLTF	TGTGCCATCAGTGGGGGCACTGGGGCCAACGTCCTGACTTTC
TRBD2	TRBJ2-7	TRBV7-8	few	CATRNLGREQVPLDEQYF	TGTGCCACCCGGAACCTCGGGAGGGAACAAGTGCCCTTGGACGAGCAGTACTTC
TRBD2	TRBJ2-1	TRBV3-1	few	CASSPPVAGVSEQFF	TGTGCCAGCAGCCCTCCAGTAGCGGGAGTTTCTGAGCAGTTCTTC
TRBD2	TRBJ2-1	TRBV5-1	few	CASSLGLGWIEQFF	TGCGCCAGCAGCCTCGGACTAGGGTGGATTGAGCAGTTCTTC
.	TRBJ1-3	TRBV5-1	many	CASSTQGPSSGNTIYF	TGCGCCAGCAGCACCCAGGGACCGAGCTCTGGAAACACCATATATTTT
.	TRBJ2-7	TRBV11-2	.	CASSLDQGRYEQYF	TGTGCCAGCAGCTTAGACCAGGGAAGATACGAGCAGTACTTC